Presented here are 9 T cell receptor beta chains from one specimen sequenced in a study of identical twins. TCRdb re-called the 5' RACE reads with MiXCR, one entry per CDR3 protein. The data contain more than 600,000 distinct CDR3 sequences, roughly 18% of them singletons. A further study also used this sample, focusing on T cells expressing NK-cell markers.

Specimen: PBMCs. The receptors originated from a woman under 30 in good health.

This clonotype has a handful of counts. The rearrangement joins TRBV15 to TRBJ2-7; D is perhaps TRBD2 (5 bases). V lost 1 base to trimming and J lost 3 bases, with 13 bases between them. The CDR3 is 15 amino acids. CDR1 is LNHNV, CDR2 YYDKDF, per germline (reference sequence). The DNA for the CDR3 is TGTGCCACCAGCAGAGGCGGGTTCACTCACTACGAGCAGTACTTC. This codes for CATSRGGFTHYEQYF.

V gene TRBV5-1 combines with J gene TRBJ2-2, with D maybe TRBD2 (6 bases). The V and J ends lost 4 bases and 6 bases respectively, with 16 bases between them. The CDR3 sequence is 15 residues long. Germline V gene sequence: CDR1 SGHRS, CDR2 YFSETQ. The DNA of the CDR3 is TGCGCCAGCAGCCCCTCGCCGGGGGAGTCCGGGGAGCTGTTTTTT. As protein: CASSPSPGESGELFF. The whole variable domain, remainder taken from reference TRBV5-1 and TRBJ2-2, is KAGVTQTPRYLIKTRGQQVTLSCSPISGHRSVSWYQQTPGQGLQFLFEYFSETQRNKGNFPGRFSGRQFSNSRSEMNVSTLELGDSALYLCASSPSPGESGELFFGEGSRLTVL.

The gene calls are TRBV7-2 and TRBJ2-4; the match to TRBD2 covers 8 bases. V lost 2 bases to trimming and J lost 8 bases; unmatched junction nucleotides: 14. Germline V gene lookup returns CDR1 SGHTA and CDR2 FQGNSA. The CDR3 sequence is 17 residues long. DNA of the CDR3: TGTGCCAGCAGCTTACAGACTTCAGGGACTAGAGGGTACATTCAGTACTTC. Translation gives CASSLQTSGTRGYIQYF.

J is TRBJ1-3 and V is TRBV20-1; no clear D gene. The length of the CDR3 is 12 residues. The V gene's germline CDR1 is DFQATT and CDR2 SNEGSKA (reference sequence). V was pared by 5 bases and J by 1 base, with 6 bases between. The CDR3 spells CSAPSSGNTIYF. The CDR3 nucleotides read TGCAGTGCTCCCAGTTCTGGAAACACCATATATTTT.

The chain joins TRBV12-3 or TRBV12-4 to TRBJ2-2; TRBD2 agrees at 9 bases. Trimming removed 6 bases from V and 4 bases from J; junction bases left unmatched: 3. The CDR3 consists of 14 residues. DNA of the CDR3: TGTGCCAGCAGACTTAGCGGGAGCACCGGGGAGCTGTTTTTT. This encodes CASRLSGSTGELFF.

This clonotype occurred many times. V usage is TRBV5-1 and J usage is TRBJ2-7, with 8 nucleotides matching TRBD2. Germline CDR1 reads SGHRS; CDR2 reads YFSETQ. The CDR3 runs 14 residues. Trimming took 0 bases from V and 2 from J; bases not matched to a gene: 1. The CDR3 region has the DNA TGCGCCAGCAGCTTGGGACTAGCGCCCTACGAGCAGTACTTC. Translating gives CASSLGLAPYEQYF.

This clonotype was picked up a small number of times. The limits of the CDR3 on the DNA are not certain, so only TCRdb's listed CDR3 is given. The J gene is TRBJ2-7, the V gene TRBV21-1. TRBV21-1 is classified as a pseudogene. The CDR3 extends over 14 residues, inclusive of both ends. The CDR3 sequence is CASKVGGGSYEQYF.

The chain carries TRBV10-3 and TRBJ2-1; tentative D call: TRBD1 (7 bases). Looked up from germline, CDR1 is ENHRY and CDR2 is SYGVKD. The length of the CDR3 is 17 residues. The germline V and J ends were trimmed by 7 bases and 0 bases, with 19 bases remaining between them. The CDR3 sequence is CAITPRAGGSSYNEQFF. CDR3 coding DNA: TGTGCCATCACCCCCAGGGCAGGGGGGAGCTCCTACAATGAGCAGTTCTTC.

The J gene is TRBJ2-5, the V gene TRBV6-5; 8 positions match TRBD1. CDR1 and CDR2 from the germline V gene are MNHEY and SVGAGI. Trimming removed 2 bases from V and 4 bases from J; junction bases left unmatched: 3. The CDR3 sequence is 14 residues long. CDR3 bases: TGTGCCAGCAGTTACGGACAGGGTGGAGAGACCCAGTACTTC. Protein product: CASSYGQGGETQYF.